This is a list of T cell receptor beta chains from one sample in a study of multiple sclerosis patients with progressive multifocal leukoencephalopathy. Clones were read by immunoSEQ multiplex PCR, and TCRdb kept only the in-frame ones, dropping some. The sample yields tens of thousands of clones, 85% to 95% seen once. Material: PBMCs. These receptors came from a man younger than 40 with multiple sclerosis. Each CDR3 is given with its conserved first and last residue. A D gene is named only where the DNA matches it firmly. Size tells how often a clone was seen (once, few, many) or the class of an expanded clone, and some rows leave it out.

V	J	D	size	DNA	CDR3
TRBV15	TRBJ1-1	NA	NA	TGTGCCACCAGCAGAGCGACGGAAACCAACACTGAAGCTTTCTTT	CATSRATETNTEAFF
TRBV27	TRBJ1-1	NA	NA	TGTGCCAGCAGTTTAACGACGGGGAACACTGAAGCTTTCTTT	CASSLTTGNTEAFF
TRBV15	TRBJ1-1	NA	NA	TGTGCCACCAGCACAGACAGCGTCGGAAGGGGCACTGAAGCTTTCTTT	CATSTDSVGRGTEAFF
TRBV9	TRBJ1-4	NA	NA	TGTGCCAGCAGCGGGGCCGGGACAACTAATGAAAAACTGTTTTTT	CASSGAGTTNEKLFF
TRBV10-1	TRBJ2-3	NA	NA	TGCGCCAGCCCTGAGACTACAATAACTAGCACAGATACGCAGTATTTT	CASPETTITSTDTQYF
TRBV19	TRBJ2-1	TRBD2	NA	TGTGCCAGTAGTATCGGACTAGCGGGGCCCTACAATGAGCAGTTCTTC	CASSIGLAGPYNEQFF
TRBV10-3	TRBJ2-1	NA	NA	TGTGCCATCAGTGAAACGGGAAAGTCCTACAATGAGCAGTTCTTC	CAISETGKSYNEQFF
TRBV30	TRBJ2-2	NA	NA	TGTGCCTGGAGTCCCAACCCGGGGCGCGGCACCGGGGAGCTGTTTTTT	CAWSPNPGRGTGELFF
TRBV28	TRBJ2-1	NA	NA	TGTGCCAGCAGTTTACGCGGGGACACCCGTCCTTACAATGAGCAGTTCTTC	CASSLRGDTRPYNEQFF
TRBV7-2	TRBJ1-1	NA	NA	TGTGCCAGCAGCTCCTTCAGTGAAGCTTTCTTT	CASSSFSEAFF
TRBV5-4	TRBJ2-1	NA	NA	TGTGCCAGCACCCTAGGGGGCGGGAGGTACTACAATGAGCAGTTCTTC	CASTLGGGRYYNEQFF
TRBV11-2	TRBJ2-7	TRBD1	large	TGTGCCAGCAGGGCTGGGACAGGGGATCCCGAGCAGTACTTC	CASRAGTGDPEQYF
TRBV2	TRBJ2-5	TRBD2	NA	TGTGCCAGCAGGTTACCGGGACTAGCGGGATGGGAGACCCAGTACTTC	CASRLPGLAGWETQYF
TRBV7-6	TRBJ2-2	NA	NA	TGTGCCAGCAGCCCCCGTGAGGAGGACACCGGGGAGCTGTTTTTT	CASSPREEDTGELFF
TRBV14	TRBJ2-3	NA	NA	TGTGCCAGCAGCCAAGACCTGGATACGCAGTATTTT	CASSQDLDTQYF
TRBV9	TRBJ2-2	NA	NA	TGTGCCAGCAGCGTAGATCTAGCGTGGGGTCGGGAGCTGTTTTTT	CASSVDLAWGRELFF
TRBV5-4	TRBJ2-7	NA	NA	TGTGCCGGGAGGACCGACGGGCTCTCCTACGAGCAGTACTTC	CAGRTDGLSYEQYF
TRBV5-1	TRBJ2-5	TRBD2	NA	TGCGCCAGCGGCCCCGCGGGGGGGAGTGAGACCCAGTACTTC	CASGPAGGSETQYF
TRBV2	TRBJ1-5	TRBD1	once	TGTGCCAGCAAGTCAAGGACAGGGGGGAATCAGCCCCAGCATTTT	CASKSRTGGNQPQHF
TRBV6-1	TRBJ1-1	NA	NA	TGTGCCAGCAGTGTACAGATGAACACTGAAGCTTTCTTT	CASSVQMNTEAFF
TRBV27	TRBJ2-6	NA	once	TGTGCCAGCTTTAGCGAGAGCTCTGGGGCCAACGTCCTGACTTTC	CASFSESSGANVLTF
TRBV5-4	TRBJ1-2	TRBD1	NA	TGTGCCAGCAGCTTGGCAGTTGGGACAGGGGACTATGGCTACACCTTC	CASSLAVGTGDYGYTF
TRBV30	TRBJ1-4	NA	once	TGTGCCTGGAGTGTAACCGAAAAACTGTTTTTT	CAWSVTEKLFF
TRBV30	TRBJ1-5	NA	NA	TGTGCCTGGTCGGCGGGAGGGGGACACAATCAGCCCCAGCATTTT	CAWSAGGGHNQPQHF
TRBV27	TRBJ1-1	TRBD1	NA	TGTGCCAGCAGTTTGGCAGGGGGCACTGAAGCTTTCTTT	CASSLAGGTEAFF
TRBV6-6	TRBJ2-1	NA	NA	TGTGCCAGCAGTCTATGGCGGGATGAGCAGTTCTTC	CASSLWRDEQFF
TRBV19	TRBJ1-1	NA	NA	TGTGCCAGTAGTATAGCATTTCCGAACACTGAAGCTTTCTTT	CASSIAFPNTEAFF
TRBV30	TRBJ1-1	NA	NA	TGTGCCTGGAAACGGGTCCTCACTGAAGCTTTCTTT	CAWKRVLTEAFF
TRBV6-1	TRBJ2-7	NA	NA	TGTGCCAGCAGAAGAGACTTCCTCTACGAGCAGTACTTC	CASRRDFLYEQYF
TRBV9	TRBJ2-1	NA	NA	TGTGCCAGCAGCGTAGAAGGCAGGGTCCATGAGCAGTTCTTC	CASSVEGRVHEQFF
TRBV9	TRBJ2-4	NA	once	TGTGCCAGCAGCGTAGCCCCCCAGCCGCAGTGGAACATTCAGTACTTC	CASSVAPQPQWNIQYF
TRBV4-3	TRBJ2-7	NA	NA	TGCGCCAGCAGCCAAGACCTTCGCTACCTTAGTGAGCAGTACTTC	CASSQDLRYLSEQYF
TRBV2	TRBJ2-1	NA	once	TGTGCCAGCAGTCTACGGAATGAGCAGTTCTTC	CASSLRNEQFF
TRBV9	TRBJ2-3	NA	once	TGTGCCACCTCAAAGGGAGCGGGACACACAGATACGCAGTATTTT	CATSKGAGHTDTQYF